This T cell receptor beta chain was sequenced in a study of shared T cell receptors in the human thymus. Only in-frame clones appear in the TCRdb table, and some are missing; sequencing was by immunoSEQ multiplex PCR. The data contain 500,000 to 750,000 clones, more than 75% of them seen just once; the ten biggest clones take up 0.0095% to 0.011%. This sample was also put to use in a study of human thymus T cells. That report adds: Resected material from corrective heart surgery provided the thymus tissue analysed.

The source of this sequence is a boy under three years old with a congenital heart defect. The sequenced sample consisted of thymocytes.

CDR3 sequence: CASSQGRDGLNTEAFF. DNA for the CDR3: TGTGCCAGCAGCCAAGGGCGGGACGGACTGAACACTGAAGCTTTCTTT. The chain joins TRBV14 to TRBJ1-1; TRBD1 might be the D (5 bases). V lost 1 base and J 0 bases, leaving 12 bases between the germline ends. The CDR3 length is 16 residues. Germline CDR1 reads SGHDN; CDR2 reads FVKESK. The whole variable domain, filled in from reference TRBV14 and TRBJ1-1, reads EAGVTQFPSHSVIEKGQTVTLRCDPISGHDNLYWYRRVMGKEIKFLLHFVKESKQDESGMPNNRFLAERTGGTYSTLKVQPAELEDSGVYFCASSQGRDGLNTEAFFGQGTRLTVV.